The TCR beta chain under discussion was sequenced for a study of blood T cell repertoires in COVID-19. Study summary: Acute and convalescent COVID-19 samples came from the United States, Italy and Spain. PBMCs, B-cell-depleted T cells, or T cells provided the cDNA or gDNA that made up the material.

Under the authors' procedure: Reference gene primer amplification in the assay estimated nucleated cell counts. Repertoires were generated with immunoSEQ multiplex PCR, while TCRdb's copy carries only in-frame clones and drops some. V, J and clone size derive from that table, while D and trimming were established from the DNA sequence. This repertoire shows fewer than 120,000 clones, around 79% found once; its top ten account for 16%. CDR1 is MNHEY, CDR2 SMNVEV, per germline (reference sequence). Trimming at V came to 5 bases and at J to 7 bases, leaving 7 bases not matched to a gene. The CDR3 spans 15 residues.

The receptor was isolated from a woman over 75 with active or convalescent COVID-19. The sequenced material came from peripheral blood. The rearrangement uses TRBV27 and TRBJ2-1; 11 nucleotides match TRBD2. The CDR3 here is CASSISGTSGNEQFF. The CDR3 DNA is TGTGCCAGCAGTATTTCCGGGACTAGCGGTAATGAGCAGTTCTTC.